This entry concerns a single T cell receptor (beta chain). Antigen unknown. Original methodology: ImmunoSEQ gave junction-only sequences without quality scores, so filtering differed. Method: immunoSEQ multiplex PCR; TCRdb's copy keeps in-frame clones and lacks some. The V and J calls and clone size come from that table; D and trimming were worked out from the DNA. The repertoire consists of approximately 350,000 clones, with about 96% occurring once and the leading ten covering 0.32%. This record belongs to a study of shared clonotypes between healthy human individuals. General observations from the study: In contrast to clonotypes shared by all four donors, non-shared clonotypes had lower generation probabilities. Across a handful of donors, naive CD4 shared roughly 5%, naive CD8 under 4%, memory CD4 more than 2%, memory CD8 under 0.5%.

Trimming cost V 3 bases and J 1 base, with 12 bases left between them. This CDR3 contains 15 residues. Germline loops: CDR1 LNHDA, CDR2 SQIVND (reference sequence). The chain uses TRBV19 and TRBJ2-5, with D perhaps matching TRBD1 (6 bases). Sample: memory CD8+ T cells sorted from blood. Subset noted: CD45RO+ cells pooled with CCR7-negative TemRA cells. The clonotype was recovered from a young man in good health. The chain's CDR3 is CASSIGDRIQETQYF. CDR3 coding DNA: TGTGCCAGTAGTATCGGAGACAGGATCCAAGAGACCCAGTACTTC.